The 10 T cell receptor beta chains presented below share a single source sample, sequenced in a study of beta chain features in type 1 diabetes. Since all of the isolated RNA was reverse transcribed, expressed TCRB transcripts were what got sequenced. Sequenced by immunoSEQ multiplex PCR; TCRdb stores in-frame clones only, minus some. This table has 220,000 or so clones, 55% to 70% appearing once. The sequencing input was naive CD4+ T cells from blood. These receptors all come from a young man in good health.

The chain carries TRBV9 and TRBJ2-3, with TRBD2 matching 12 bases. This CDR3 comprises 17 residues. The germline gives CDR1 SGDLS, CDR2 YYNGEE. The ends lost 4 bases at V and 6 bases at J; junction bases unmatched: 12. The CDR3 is CASSPRWASGGADTQYF. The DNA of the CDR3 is TGTGCCAGCAGCCCCCGCTGGGCTAGCGGGGGGGCTGATACGCAGTATTTT.

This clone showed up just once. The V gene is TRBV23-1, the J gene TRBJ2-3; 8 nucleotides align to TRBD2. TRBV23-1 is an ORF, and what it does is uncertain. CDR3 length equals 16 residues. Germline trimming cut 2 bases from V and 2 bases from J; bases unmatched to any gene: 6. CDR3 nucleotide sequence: TGCGCCAGCAGTCAAATGAGCGGGGGTGTCACAGATACGCAGTATTTT. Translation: CASSQMSGGVTDTQYF.

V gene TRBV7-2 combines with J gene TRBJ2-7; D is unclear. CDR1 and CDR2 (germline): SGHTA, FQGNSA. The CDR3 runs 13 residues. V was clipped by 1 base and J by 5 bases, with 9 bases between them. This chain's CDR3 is CASSLGPQNEQYF. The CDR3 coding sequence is TGTGCCAGCAGCTTAGGACCCCAGAACGAGCAGTACTTC.

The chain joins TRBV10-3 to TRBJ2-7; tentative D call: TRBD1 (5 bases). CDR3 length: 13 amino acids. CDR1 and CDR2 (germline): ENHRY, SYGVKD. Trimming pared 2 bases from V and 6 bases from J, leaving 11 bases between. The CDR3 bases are TGTGCCATCAGTGAGCGACAGTCTCCCGAGCAGTACTTC. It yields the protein CAISERQSPEQYF.

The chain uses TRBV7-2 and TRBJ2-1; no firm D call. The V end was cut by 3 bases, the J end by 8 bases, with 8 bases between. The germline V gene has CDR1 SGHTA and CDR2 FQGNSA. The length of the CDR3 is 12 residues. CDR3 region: CASSLELYEQFF. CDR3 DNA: TGTGCCAGCAGCTTGGAATTGTATGAGCAGTTCTTC.

This CDR3 is CASSLAGFHQETQYF. CDR3 DNA sequence: TGCGCCAGCAGCTTGGCAGGGTTCCACCAAGAGACCCAGTACTTC. The chain has TRBV5-1 and TRBJ2-5; the D gene is possibly TRBD1 (5 bases). Per germline, CDR1 SGHRS and CDR2 YFSETQ. Trimming shortened V by 0 bases and J by 0 bases, and 9 bases separated the two germline ends. The CDR3 runs 15 residues.

CDR3 bases: TGCACCAGCAGCCGTGAGCGGGGGGATCACGAGCAGTACTTC. It specifies CTSSRERGDHEQYF. This chain uses TRBV1 with TRBJ2-7; the listed D gene, TRBD2, was not tested against the DNA. TRBV1 is classified as a pseudogene. The CDR3 consists of 14 residues.

The CDR3 region is CASSLGQSYETQYF. The CDR3 DNA is TGTGCCAGCAGCCTGGGACAGAGTTACGAGACCCAGTACTTC. The chain has TRBV11-2 and TRBJ2-5; 7 bases are a match to TRBD1. This CDR3 is 14 amino acids long. V trimming: 5 bases; J trimming: 5 bases; junction bases outside the gene matches: 8. Germline V gives CDR1 SGHAT, CDR2 FQNNGV.

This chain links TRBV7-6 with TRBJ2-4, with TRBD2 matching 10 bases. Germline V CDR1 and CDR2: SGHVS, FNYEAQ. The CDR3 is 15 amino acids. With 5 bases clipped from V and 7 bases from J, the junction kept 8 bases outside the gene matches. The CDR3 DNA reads TGTGCCAGCAGCCCCCGAGCGGGGGGGCTTAACATTCAGTACTTC. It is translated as CASSPRAGGLNIQYF.

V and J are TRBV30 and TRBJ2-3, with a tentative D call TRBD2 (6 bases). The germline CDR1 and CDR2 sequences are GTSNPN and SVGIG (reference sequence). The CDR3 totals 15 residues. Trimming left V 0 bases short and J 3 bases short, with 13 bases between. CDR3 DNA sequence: TGTGCCTGGAGTGTAGGGAGGATAGCGACAGATACGCAGTATTTT. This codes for CAWSVGRIATDTQYF. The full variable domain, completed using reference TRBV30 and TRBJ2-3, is SQTIHQWPATLVQPVGSPLSLECTVEGTSNPNLYWYRQAAGRGLQLLFYSVGIGQISSEVPQNLSASRPQDRQFILSSKKLLLSDSGFYLCAWSVGRIATDTQYFGPGTRLTVL.